The clone carrying this T cell receptor (beta chain) was picked up one time. The antigen remains undetermined. This PCR relied on a set of 60 Vbeta primers and 13 Jbeta primers. How the authors handled the data: A follow-up analysis tallied about 88 million unique TCR beta chains, roughly 11 million shared. Only in-frame clones appear in the TCRdb table, and some are missing; sequencing was by immunoSEQ multiplex PCR. That table is the source of V, J and clone size, and D and trimming were worked out from the DNA. The top ten hold 1.3% to 1.5% of the sample, which has 100,000 to 150,000 clones, roughly 80% seen once. This entry belongs to a study of cytomegalovirus exposure and HLA in healthy donors. The CDR3 is 18 residues long. The germline CDR1 and CDR2 sequences are WNHNN and SYGVQD (reference sequence). The V end was cut by 2 bases, the J end by 2 bases, with 21 bases between. Study conclusions and caveats: The study recorded around 160 TCR beta chains that were cytomegalovirus-associated.

The source material was PBMCs. The receptor comes from a female donor in good health and CMV-seronegative. The chain combines TRBV10-1 with TRBJ1-2; D is possibly TRBD1 (5 bases). The CDR3, as DNA: TGCGCCAGCAGTGAGGGCCGGGGGATAACCGATCTCAACTATGGCTACACCTTC. Translation: CASSEGRGITDLNYGYTF.